The 24 T cell receptor beta chains presented below share a single source sample, sequenced in a study of cytomegalovirus exposure and HLA in healthy donors. PCR was performed using 60 Vbeta and 13 Jbeta primers. TCRdb's table, derived via immunoSEQ multiplex PCR, lists solely in-frame clones and lacks some. The sample has about 77,000 clones; around three quarters are singletons. The sequencing sample was made of PBMCs. The receptors derive from a man aged 35 to 55 in good health and CMV-seronegative.

This chain joins TRBV5-1 and TRBJ1-5; 11 bases are a match to TRBD1. CDR3 length equals 15 residues. V trimming: 4 bases; J trimming: 5 bases; junction bases outside the gene matches: 5. Germline CDR1 reads SGHRS; CDR2 reads YFSETQ. In nucleotides, the CDR3 is TGCGCCAGCAGCAGGACAGGGGGCGGTGATCAGCCCCAGCATTTT. This sequence encodes CASSRTGGGDQPQHF.

The chain combines TRBV29-1 with TRBJ2-5; D perhaps matches TRBD1 (6 bases). The end of the DNA fits TRBJ2-7 better, so the J call may be wrong. Germline V gene data show CDR1 as SQVTM and CDR2 as ANQGSEA. This CDR3 region has 12 residues. The CDR3, as DNA: TGCAGCGTAGCTGACAGGTCCTACGAGCAGTACTTC. Its protein is CSVADRSYEQYF.

The J gene is TRBJ1-2, the V gene TRBV7-2, with a tentative D call TRBD1 (6 bases). CDR1 and CDR2 from the germline V gene are SGHTA and FQGNSA. The CDR3 consists of 13 residues. Trimming took 2 bases from V and 7 from J, leaving 11 bases between them. The CDR3 spells CASSLYREGGYTF. The CDR3 DNA reads TGTGCCAGCAGCTTATACAGGGAAGGTGGCTACACCTTC. The complete variable domain, with remaining parts taken from reference TRBV7-2 and TRBJ1-2, reads GAGVSQSPSNKVTEKGKDVELRCDPISGHTALYWYRQSLGQGLEFLIYFQGNSAPDKSGLPSDRFSAERTGGSVSTLTIQRTQQEDSAVYLCASSLYREGGYTFGSGTRLTVV.

The chain couples TRBV5-6 to TRBJ2-1; the D gene is possibly TRBD2 (6 bases). This CDR3 is 14 amino acids long. CDR1 is SGHDT, CDR2 YYEEEE, per germline. Trimming pared 7 bases from V and 1 base from J, leaving 12 bases between. CDR3 sequence reads: CASGHGGSYNEQFF. The CDR3 nucleotides are TGTGCCAGCGGCCACGGGGGATCCTACAATGAGCAGTTCTTC.

The chain links TRBV7-3 to TRBJ2-6; 7 bases align to TRBD1. The CDR3 covers 15 residues. CDR1 and CDR2 from the germline V gene are SGHTA and FQGTGA. V was pared by 3 bases and J by 2 bases, with 1 base of the junction left unmatched. This CDR3 reads CASSFQGAGANVLTF. CDR3 nucleotide sequence: TGTGCCAGCAGCTTCCAGGGGGCTGGGGCCAACGTCCTGACTTTC. Based on the CDR3 plus reference TRBV7-3 and TRBJ2-6, the full variable domain is GAGVSQTPSNKVTEKGKYVELRCDPISGHTALYWYRQSLGQGPEFLIYFQGTGAADDSGLPNDRFFAVRPEGSVSTLKIQRTERGDSAVYLCASSFQGAGANVLTFGAGSRLTVL.

The chain employs TRBV27 and TRBJ2-7; D unresolved. Trimming left V 6 bases short and J 1 base short, with 13 bases between. The CDR3 runs 14 residues. Germline assignment: CDR1 MNHEY and CDR2 SMNVEV (reference sequence). The DNA for the CDR3 is TGTGCCAGCAGCCCCCTGGGCGAGTCCTACGAGCAGTACTTC. Residues: CASSPLGESYEQYF.

This clone has only a few counts. V and J are TRBV13 and TRBJ2-7; possible D gene TRBD2, 6 bases. The CDR3 sequence is 15 residues long. Trimming stripped 6 bases from V and 5 bases from J, with 20 bases between. CDR1 and CDR2 from the germline V gene are PRHDT and FYEKMQ (reference sequence). CDR3 protein: CASSSPVGLAHEQYF. The CDR3 DNA reads as TGTGCCAGCAGTTCCCCAGTGGGTCTAGCGCACGAGCAGTACTTC.

V gene TRBV5-3 combines with J gene TRBJ2-3, with 10 positions matching TRBD2. TRBV5-3 is recorded as an ORF, its role being uncertain. CDR3 size: 18 residues. The J segment lost 2 bases and the V segment lost 1 base, leaving 10 bases of the junction unmatched. This CDR3 is CARSLRVAGGINTDTQYF. The CDR3 region has the DNA TGTGCCAGAAGCTTGAGGGTAGCGGGAGGAATTAACACAGATACGCAGTATTTT.

This clone was recorded once. The rearrangement joins TRBV28 to TRBJ1-5, with TRBD1 as a possible D gene (5 bases). The germline V gene encodes CDR1 MDHEN and CDR2 SYDVKM. V dropped 7 bases and J dropped 6 bases, with 19 bases sitting between them. The CDR3 runs to 15 residues. The CDR3 region is CASTSVRQGGQPQHF. The CDR3 bases are TGTGCCAGCACCTCAGTTCGGCAGGGAGGTCAGCCCCAGCATTTT.

Only one count was recorded for this clone. The chain links TRBV5-4 to TRBJ2-5; TRBD2 agrees at 11 bases. Germline CDR1 is SGHNT and CDR2 is YYREEE (reference sequence). This CDR3 spans 15 amino acids. The trim removed 4 bases at V and 3 bases at J, leaving 5 bases unmatched. The CDR3 is CASSIGTSGKETQYF. Here the CDR3 DNA reads TGTGCCAGCAGCATAGGGACTAGCGGAAAAGAGACCCAGTACTTC.

The chain has TRBV7-9 and TRBJ2-1; weak D call: TRBD2 (6 bases). CDR3 length: 16 amino acids. CDR1 is SEHNR, CDR2 FQNEAQ, per germline (reference sequence). V lost 5 bases and J 4 bases, leaving 18 bases between the germline ends. The CDR3 DNA reads TGTGCCAGCAGCCGTCCGGCCCTAGCGAAATACAATGAGCAGTTCTTC. It translates to CASSRPALAKYNEQFF.

The rearrangement uses TRBV27 and TRBJ1-2; a possible D gene is TRBD1 (6 bases). Per the germline V gene, CDR1 is MNHEY and CDR2 is SMNVEV (reference sequence). The CDR3 runs to 13 residues. V was pared by 8 bases and J by 8 bases, with 18 bases between. The CDR3 loop is CASAQGGGLGYTF. The CDR3 DNA follows: TGTGCCAGCGCACAGGGTGGCGGCCTGGGCTACACCTTC.

This CDR3 reads CSALRRGQFF. The CDR3 nucleotides are TGCAGTGCCCTTAGGCGGGGGCAGTTCTTC. V is TRBV20-1 and J is TRBJ2-1; D is perhaps TRBD2 (6 bases). CDR1 and CDR2 from the germline V gene are DFQATT and SNEGSKA (reference sequence). V was shortened by 6 bases and J by 12 bases, with 12 bases between the two germline ends. This CDR3 has 10 amino acids.

V and J are TRBV20-1 and TRBJ2-3; D might be TRBD2 (5 bases). V shed 1 base and J shed 10 bases, with 9 bases lying between them. CDR1 and CDR2 (germline): DFQATT, SNEGSKA (reference sequence). The CDR3 extends over 11 amino acids. CDR3 nucleotide sequence: TGCAGTGCTAGAGGTGGTAGCGCGCAGTATTTT. It encodes CSARGGSAQYF.

The rearrangement joins TRBV9 to TRBJ1-1, with 7 bases that match TRBD1. Germline trimming cut 4 bases from V and 7 bases from J; bases unmatched to any gene: 13. The CDR3 loop spans 15 amino acids. The V gene's germline CDR1 is SGDLS and CDR2 YYNGEE. The chain's CDR3 is CASSPRTGLASEAFF. The DNA for the CDR3 is TGTGCCAGCAGCCCCCGGACAGGACTAGCGAGTGAAGCTTTCTTT. The full variable domain, in which reference TRBV9 and TRBJ1-1 provide the parts outside the CDR3, is DSGVTQTPKHLITATGQRVTLRCSPRSGDLSVYWYQQSLDQGLQFLIQYYNGEERAKGNILERFSAQQFPDLHSELNLSSLELGDSALYFCASSPRTGLASEAFFGQGTRLTVV.

V is TRBV5-1 and J is TRBJ2-3; 7 positions agree with TRBD1. CDR3 length: 16 residues. J lost 5 bases, V lost 4 bases, and 13 bases had no gene match. Germline V gene lookup returns CDR1 SGHRS and CDR2 YFSETQ. In nucleotides, the CDR3 is TGCGCCAGCAGCCCCTACGGGACAGTCAGGGGAGATACGCAGTATTTT. It translates to CASSPYGTVRGDTQYF. Variable domain in full (rest from reference TRBV5-1 and TRBJ2-3): KAGVTQTPRYLIKTRGQQVTLSCSPISGHRSVSWYQQTPGQGLQFLFEYFSETQRNKGNFPGRFSGRQFSNSRSEMNVSTLELGDSALYLCASSPYGTVRGDTQYFGPGTRLTVL.

The chain carries TRBV27 and TRBJ1-1; 10 bases match TRBD1. J gave up 2 bases and V 6 bases, and 12 bases lay outside the gene matches. This CDR3 has 17 amino acids. Per the germline V gene, CDR1 is MNHEY and CDR2 is SMNVEV (reference sequence). CDR3 region: CASRKSTGGVRNTEAFF. CDR3 in DNA: TGTGCCAGCAGAAAATCGACAGGGGGCGTTAGAAACACTGAAGCTTTCTTT.

This clone was recorded a few times. The chain has TRBV4-1 and TRBJ2-7, with D possibly matching TRBD2 (6 bases). Deletions cut 0 bases from V and 3 bases from J, with 18 bases between. The CDR3 length is 17 residues. Germline V gene lookup returns CDR1 MGHRA and CDR2 YSYEKL. The CDR3 region has the DNA TGCGCCAGCAGCCAAGATCATGGGAGGCCAAGCGTCTACGAGCAGTACTTC. This encodes CASSQDHGRPSVYEQYF.

The chain recombines TRBV7-9 with TRBJ2-3, with 8 bases fitting TRBD1. This CDR3 has 15 residues. Germline assignment: CDR1 SEHNR and CDR2 FQNEAQ (reference sequence). J was trimmed by 5 bases and V by 5 bases; bases with no gene match: 9. The CDR3 DNA reads TGTGCCAGCAGCCAGAGGACAGGGTGGCAAGATACGCAGTATTTT. It is translated as CASSQRTGWQDTQYF.

The J gene is TRBJ2-2, the V gene TRBV19; the match to TRBD1 covers 8 bases. Germline V CDR1 and CDR2: LNHDA, SQIVND (reference sequence). After removal of 3 bases from V and 5 bases from J, the junction contained 5 bases not matched to a gene. This CDR3 spans 15 amino acids. This CDR3 is CASSIQGAGTGELFF. DNA for the CDR3: TGTGCCAGTAGTATCCAGGGGGCAGGGACCGGGGAGCTGTTTTTT.

The chain employs TRBV14 and TRBJ2-6; TRBD1 matches at 8 bases. This CDR3 region has 17 residues. The V segment lost 4 bases and the J segment 1 base; nucleotides outside the gene matches: 6. Germline V CDR1 and CDR2: SGHDN, FVKESK. CDR3 region: CASSLRTGGSGANVLTF. The DNA of the CDR3 is TGTGCCAGCAGCCTCCGCACAGGGGGTTCTGGGGCCAACGTCCTGACTTTC.

V is TRBV13 and J is TRBJ1-2; D is possibly TRBD1 (6 bases). The CDR3 totals 13 residues. Trimming cost V 4 bases and J 2 bases, with 8 bases left between them. Looked up from germline, CDR1 is PRHDT and CDR2 is FYEKMQ (reference sequence). The CDR3 loop reads CASSSQGNYGYTF. CDR3 sequence (DNA): TGTGCCAGCAGCTCTCAGGGGAACTATGGCTACACCTTC.

This clone was seen just once. This chain uses TRBV14 with TRBJ2-2, with 8 nucleotides matching TRBD1. CDR1 is SGHDN, CDR2 FVKESK, per germline. Losses at the gene ends were 4 bases for V and 6 bases for J; bases not matched to a gene: 13. CDR3 size: 17 residues. For the CDR3, the DNA is TGTGCCAGCAGCCCCCAATTGGACAGGGAAGGGGCCGGGGAGCTGTTTTTT. It encodes CASSPQLDREGAGELFF. The complete variable domain, with remaining parts taken from reference TRBV14 and TRBJ2-2, reads EAGVTQFPSHSVIEKGQTVTLRCDPISGHDNLYWYRRVMGKEIKFLLHFVKESKQDESGMPNNRFLAERTGGTYSTLKVQPAELEDSGVYFCASSPQLDREGAGELFFGEGSRLTVL.

V gene TRBV15 combines with J gene TRBJ2-1, with TRBD2 matching over 11 bases. Germline V gene sequence: CDR1 LNHNV, CDR2 YYDKDF (reference sequence). V gave up 2 bases and J gave up 8 bases; unmatched junction bases: 5. The CDR3 sequence is 15 residues long. CDR3 sequence reads: CATSRLAGGLDEQFF. In DNA form, the CDR3 reads TGTGCCACCAGCAGACTAGCGGGAGGTCTCGATGAGCAGTTCTTC.